This T cell receptor beta chain is from a study of blood T cell repertoires in COVID-19. Overall study: COVID-19 samples collected from the United States, Italy and Spain covered acute and convalescent phases. T cells, B-cell-depleted T cells, or PBMCs supplied cDNA or gDNA.

There are 16 residues in the CDR3. The germline CDR1 and CDR2 sequences are LGHNA and YNFKEQ. Trimming removed 0 bases from V and 5 bases from J; junction bases left unmatched: 6. Using immunoSEQ multiplex PCR, the repertoire was profiled, and TCRdb retains in-frame clones only, with some absent. In the table there are more than 200,000 clones, roughly 86% of which are singletons. Sequenced: peripheral blood. This TCR derives from a human donor in a cohort sampled during active COVID-19. The chain is built from TRBV4-2 and TRBJ1-1; 10 bases are shared with TRBD1. The CDR3 region has the DNA TGTGCCAGCAGCCAAGATTGGGGACAGGGGCGTACTGAAGCTTTCTTT. Translation: CASSQDWGQGRTEAFF.